Presented here are 4 T cell receptor beta chains from one specimen sequenced in a study of spatial heterogeneity in lung cancer. Study-wide findings and caveats: Intratumoral expanded alpha and beta TCR counts were found to track tumor mutation counts.

Stated time point: sample taken at primary tumor resection. Antigens of these TCRs are unknown. TCRdb re-analysed the 5' RACE reads in MiXCR, keeping a single row per CDR3 protein. The data hold some 2,500 distinct CDR3 sequences, with 8% to 9.5% observed a single time. This sample comprised lung tumor tissue, obtained at surgery. These receptors were taken from a male donor with early-stage non-small cell lung cancer.

This clonotype ranks as medium-sized. The chain employs TRBV27 and TRBJ2-5, with D hard to call. V was trimmed by 3 bases and J by 2 bases, leaving 10 bases between them. Germline CDR1 is MNHEY and CDR2 is SMNVEV (reference sequence). This CDR3 region has 14 residues. The CDR3 nucleotides read TGTGCCAGCAGTTTCCTAGGATTTCAAGAGACCCAGTACTTC. Translated: CASSFLGFQETQYF.

In its sample, this clonotype is medium-sized (0.01 to 0.1%). This sequence joins TRBV12-2 and TRBJ2-7. TRBV12-2 is tagged as a pseudogene. CDR3 length: 12 residues. The CDR3 loop reads CASRAFTYEQYF. The CDR3 DNA is TGTGCAAGTCGCGCATTTACCTACGAGCAGTACTTC.

This clonotype is medium-sized (0.01 to 0.1%) in the sample. This chain connects TRBV11-2 to TRBJ2-3; D perhaps matches TRBD1 (5 bases). The CDR3 covers 15 residues. The V gene's germline CDR1 is SGHAT and CDR2 FQNNGV. The V end lost 4 bases, the J end lost 5 bases, and 16 bases lay between the germline ends. The CDR3 reads CASSWTTHDGDTQYF. Written as DNA, the CDR3 is TGTGCCAGCAGCTGGACAACCCATGACGGAGATACGCAGTATTTT.

This clonotype is large by share. The gene calls are TRBV12-3 or TRBV12-4 and TRBJ2-3, with TRBD2 as a possible D gene (7 bases). Deletions cut 8 bases from V and 0 bases from J, with 15 bases between. There are 15 residues in the CDR3. Written as DNA, the CDR3 is TGTGCCAGCGGGCCCGGGGGGCATAGCACAGATACGCAGTATTTT. As protein: CASGPGGHSTDTQYF.